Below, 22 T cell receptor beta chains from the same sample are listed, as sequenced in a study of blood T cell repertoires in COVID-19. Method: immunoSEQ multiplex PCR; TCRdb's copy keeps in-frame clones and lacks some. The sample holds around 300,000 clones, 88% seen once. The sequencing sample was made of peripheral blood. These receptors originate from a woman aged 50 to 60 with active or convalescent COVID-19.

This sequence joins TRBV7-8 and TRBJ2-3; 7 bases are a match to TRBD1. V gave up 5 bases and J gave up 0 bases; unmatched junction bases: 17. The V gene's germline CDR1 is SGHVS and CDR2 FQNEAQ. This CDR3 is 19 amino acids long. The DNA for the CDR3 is TGTGCCAGCAGCGGACCCGGCCGTTGGGACAGAGCTAGCACAGATACGCAGTATTTT. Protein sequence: CASSGPGRWDRASTDTQYF.

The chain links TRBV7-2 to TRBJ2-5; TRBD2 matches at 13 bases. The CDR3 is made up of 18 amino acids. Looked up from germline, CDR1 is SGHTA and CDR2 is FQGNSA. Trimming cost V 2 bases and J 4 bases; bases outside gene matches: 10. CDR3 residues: CASSLRTSGSRYGETQYF. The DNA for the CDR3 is TGTGCCAGCAGCTTAAGGACTAGCGGGAGCCGGTACGGAGAGACCCAGTACTTC.

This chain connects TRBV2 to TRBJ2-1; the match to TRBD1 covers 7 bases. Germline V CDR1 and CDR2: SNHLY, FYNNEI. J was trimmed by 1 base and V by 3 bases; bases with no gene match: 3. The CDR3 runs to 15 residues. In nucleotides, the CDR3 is TGTGCCAGCAGTGATCCGGGACAGTCCTACAATGAGCAGTTCTTC. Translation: CASSDPGQSYNEQFF.

CDR3 sequence (DNA): TGTGCCAGCTCACCCCTCTCGGGACAGGGGGCTTCTCCCCTCCACTTT. Translated: CASSPLSGQGASPLHF. The chain recombines TRBV18 with TRBJ1-6; 12 positions match TRBD1. This CDR3 contains 16 residues. Per germline, CDR1 KGHSH and CDR2 LQKENI. Germline trimming cut 3 bases from V and 13 bases from J; bases unmatched to any gene: 10.

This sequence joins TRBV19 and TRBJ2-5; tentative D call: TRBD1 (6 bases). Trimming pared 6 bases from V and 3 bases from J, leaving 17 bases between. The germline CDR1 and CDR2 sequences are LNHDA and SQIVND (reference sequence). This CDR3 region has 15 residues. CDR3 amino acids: CASRSGTRGKETQYF. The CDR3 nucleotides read TGTGCCAGTAGATCCGGGACACGGGGAAAAGAGACCCAGTACTTC. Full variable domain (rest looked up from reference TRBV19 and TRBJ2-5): DGGITQSPKYLFRKEGQNVTLSCEQNLNHDAMYWYRQDPGQGLRLIYYSQIVNDFQKGDIAEGYSVSREKKESFPLTVTSAQKNPTAFYLCASRSGTRGKETQYFGPGTRLLVL.

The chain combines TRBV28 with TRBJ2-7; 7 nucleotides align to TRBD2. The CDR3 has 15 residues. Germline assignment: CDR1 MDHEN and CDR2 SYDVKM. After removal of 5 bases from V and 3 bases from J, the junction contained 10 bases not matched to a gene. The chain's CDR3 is CASSTPSSGFYEQYF. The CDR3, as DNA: TGTGCCAGCAGTACCCCCTCTAGCGGATTCTACGAGCAGTACTTC.

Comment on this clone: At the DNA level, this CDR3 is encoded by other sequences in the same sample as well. CDR3 nucleotides: TGTGCCAGCAGTCCTCAGGGGAACACTGAAGCTTTCTTT. Translating gives CASSPQGNTEAFF. The V and J genes are TRBV6-5 and TRBJ1-1, with a possible D match to TRBD1 (5 bases). There are 13 residues in the CDR3. Germline V gene sequence: CDR1 MNHEY, CDR2 SVGAGI. V lost 5 bases, J lost 1 base, and 8 bases lay in between.

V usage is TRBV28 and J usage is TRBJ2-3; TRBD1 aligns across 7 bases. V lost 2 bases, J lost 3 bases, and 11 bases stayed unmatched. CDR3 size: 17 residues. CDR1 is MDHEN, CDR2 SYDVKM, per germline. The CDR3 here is CASSLRGMRQGTDTQYF. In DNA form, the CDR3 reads TGTGCCAGCAGTTTAAGGGGAATGAGACAGGGTACAGATACGCAGTATTTT.

CDR3: CASSSLGLQGGNEQFF. Written as DNA, the CDR3 is TGTGCCAGCAGCTCCTTAGGTTTGCAGGGGGGAAATGAGCAGTTCTTC. The chain combines TRBV7-2 with TRBJ2-1; maybe TRBD1 (7 bases). Germline values: CDR1 SGHTA, CDR2 FQGNSA. V was cut by 4 bases and J by 7 bases, with 20 bases left in between. This CDR3 is 16 amino acids long.

The CDR3, as DNA: TGTGCCAGCAGCGTATTTGGGGGGGCGAACACCGGGGAGCTGTTTTTT. Protein sequence: CASSVFGGANTGELFF. This rearrangement joins TRBV9 to TRBJ2-2; 7 bases map to TRBD2. Germline loops: CDR1 SGDLS, CDR2 YYNGEE. The V segment lost 1 base and the J segment 0 bases; nucleotides outside the gene matches: 3. CDR3 length: 16 amino acids. Looking up the rest from reference TRBV9 and TRBJ2-2 gives the full variable domain: DSGVTQTPKHLITATGQRVTLRCSPRSGDLSVYWYQQSLDQGLQFLIQYYNGEERAKGNILERFSAQQFPDLHSELNLSSLELGDSALYFCASSVFGGANTGELFFGEGSRLTVL.

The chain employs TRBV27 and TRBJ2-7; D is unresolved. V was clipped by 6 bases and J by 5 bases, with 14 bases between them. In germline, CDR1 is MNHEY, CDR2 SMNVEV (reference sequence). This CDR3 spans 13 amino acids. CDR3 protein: CASRRGTLDEQYF. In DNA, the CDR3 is TGTGCCAGCAGAAGAGGAACCCTGGACGAGCAGTACTTC.

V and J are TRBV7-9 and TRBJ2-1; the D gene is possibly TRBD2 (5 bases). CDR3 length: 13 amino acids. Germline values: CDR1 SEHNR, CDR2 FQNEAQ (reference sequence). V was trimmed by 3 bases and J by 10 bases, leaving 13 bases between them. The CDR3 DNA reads TGTGCCAGCAGCTTTGGCAATTGGGAGGAGCAGTTCTTC. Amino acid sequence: CASSFGNWEEQFF.

This chain's CDR3 is CAWRVWGDYGYTF. The CDR3 nucleotides read TGTGCCTGGAGAGTTTGGGGGGACTATGGCTACACCTTC. The rearrangement links TRBV30 to TRBJ1-2; a weak D match, TRBD1 (5 bases). This CDR3 spans 13 amino acids. Germline lookup yields CDR1 GTSNPN and CDR2 SVGIG (reference sequence). Between the trimmed V and J ends, which lost 3 bases and 3 bases, there was a span of 11 bases.

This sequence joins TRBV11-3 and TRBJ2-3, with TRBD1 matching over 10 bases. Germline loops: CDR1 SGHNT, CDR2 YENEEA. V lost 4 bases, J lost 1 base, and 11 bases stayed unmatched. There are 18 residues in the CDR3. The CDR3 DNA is TGTGCCAGCAGCTCCCGTACTCTAGGGACAGGGGGCACAGATACGCAGTATTTT. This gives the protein CASSSRTLGTGGTDTQYF.

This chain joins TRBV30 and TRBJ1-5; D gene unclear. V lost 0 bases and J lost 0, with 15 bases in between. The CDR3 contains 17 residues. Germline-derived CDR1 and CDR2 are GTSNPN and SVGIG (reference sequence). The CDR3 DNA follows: TGTGCCTGGAGTGTACTTGGCGGCCTTTATAGCAATCAGCCCCAGCATTTT. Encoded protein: CAWSVLGGLYSNQPQHF.

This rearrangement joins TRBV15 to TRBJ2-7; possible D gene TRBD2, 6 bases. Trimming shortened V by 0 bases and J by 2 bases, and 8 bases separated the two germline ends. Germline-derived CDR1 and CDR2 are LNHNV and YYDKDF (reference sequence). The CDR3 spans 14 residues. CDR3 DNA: TGTGCCACCAGCAGAGAAGGAGGGACCTACGAGCAGTACTTC. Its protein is CATSREGGTYEQYF.

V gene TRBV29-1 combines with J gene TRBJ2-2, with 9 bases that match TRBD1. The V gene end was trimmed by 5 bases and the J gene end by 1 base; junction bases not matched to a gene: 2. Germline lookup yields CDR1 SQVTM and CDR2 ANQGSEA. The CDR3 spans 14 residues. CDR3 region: CSVRTGENTGELFF. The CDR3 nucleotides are TGCAGCGTTAGGACAGGGGAGAACACCGGGGAGCTGTTTTTT.

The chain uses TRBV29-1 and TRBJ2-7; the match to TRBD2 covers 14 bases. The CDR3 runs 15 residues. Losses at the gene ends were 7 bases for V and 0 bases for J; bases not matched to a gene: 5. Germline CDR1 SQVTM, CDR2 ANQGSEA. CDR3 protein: CSGAGTSGSSYEQYF. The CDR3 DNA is TGCAGCGGAGCCGGGACTAGCGGGAGCTCCTACGAGCAGTACTTC.

For the CDR3, the DNA is TGTGCCAGCAGTTACTCAACCGGGACAGCCTACGAGCAGTACTTC. This encodes CASSYSTGTAYEQYF. The V call is TRBV6-5, the J call TRBJ2-7; TRBD1 matches at 7 bases. The CDR3 consists of 15 residues. The germline V gene encodes CDR1 MNHEY and CDR2 SVGAGI. The J segment lost 2 bases and the V segment lost 0 bases, leaving 4 bases of the junction unmatched.

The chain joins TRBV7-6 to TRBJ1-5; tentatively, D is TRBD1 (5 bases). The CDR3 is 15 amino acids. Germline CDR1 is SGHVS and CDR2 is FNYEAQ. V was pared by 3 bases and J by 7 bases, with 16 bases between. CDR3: CASSFTQGGGQPQHF. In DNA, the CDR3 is TGTGCCAGCAGCTTTACGCAGGGAGGCGGGCAGCCCCAGCATTTT.

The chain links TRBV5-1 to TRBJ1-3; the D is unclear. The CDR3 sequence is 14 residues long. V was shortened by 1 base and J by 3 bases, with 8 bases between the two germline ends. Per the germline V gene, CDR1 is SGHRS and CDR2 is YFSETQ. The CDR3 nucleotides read TGCGCCAGCAGCTTGACAGAAGTTGGAAACACCATATATTTT. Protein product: CASSLTEVGNTIYF.

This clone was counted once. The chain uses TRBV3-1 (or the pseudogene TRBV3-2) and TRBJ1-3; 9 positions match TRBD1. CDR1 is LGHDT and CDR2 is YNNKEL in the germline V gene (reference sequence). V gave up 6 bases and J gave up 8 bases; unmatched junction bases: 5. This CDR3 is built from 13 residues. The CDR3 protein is CASRDRGRDTIYF. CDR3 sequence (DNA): TGTGCCAGCAGGGACAGGGGTAGGGACACCATATATTTT.